Listed below are T cell receptor beta chains from one sample, sequenced in a study of shared clonotypes between healthy human individuals. TCRdb keeps only in-frame clones here, not all; method: immunoSEQ multiplex PCR. The sample shows about 610,000 clones, roughly 97% of them seen only once. The sample was naive CD4+ T cells sorted from blood. The receptors were sampled from a woman aged 25 to 39 in good health. Each CDR3 is given with its conserved first and last residue. D genes are given only for firm matches. Not all rows give a size; the values are once, few, many and, for expanded clones, a class.

CDR3: CASSDRGSGNTIYF
DNA: TGTGCCAGCAGTGACAGGGGCTCTGGAAACACCATATATTTT
J: TRBJ1-3
V: TRBV28
D: TRBD1
size: .

CDR3: CATAGQGQSGQETQYF
DNA: TGTGCCACCGCGGGACAGGGGCAATCAGGACAAGAGACCCAGTACTTC
J: TRBJ2-5
V: TRBV10-3
D: TRBD1
size: .

CDR3: CASSIGGGSDTEAFF
DNA: TGTGCCAGTAGTATAGGGGGGGGTTCGGACACTGAAGCTTTCTTT
J: TRBJ1-1
V: TRBV19
D: .
size: .

CDR3: CASSSPAAGANTGELFF
DNA: TGTGCCAGCAGTTCACCCGCGGCAGGAGCGAACACCGGGGAGCTGTTTTTT
J: TRBJ2-2
V: TRBV28
D: .
size: .

CDR3: CASSPRRDRGETQYF
DNA: TGTGCCAGCAGCCCCAGAAGGGACAGGGGTGAGACCCAGTACTTC
J: TRBJ2-5
V: TRBV6-5
D: TRBD1
size: .

CDR3: CASSHFSGRGYEQYF
DNA: TGTGCCAGCAGTCACTTTAGCGGGAGAGGGTACGAGCAGTACTTC
J: TRBJ2-7
V: TRBV6-5
D: TRBD2
size: .

CDR3: CASSLGRRTGWLEQFF
DNA: TGTGCCAGCAGCTTAGGCCGGAGGACAGGGTGGCTTGAGCAGTTCTTC
J: TRBJ2-1
V: TRBV13
D: TRBD1
size: .

CDR3: CSVEGELYEQYF
DNA: TGCAGCGTTGAAGGGGAATTATACGAGCAGTACTTC
J: TRBJ2-7
V: TRBV29-1
D: .
size: .

CDR3: CASSLGDFWTQETQYF
DNA: TGCGCCAGCAGCCTAGGGGACTTCTGGACCCAAGAGACCCAGTACTTC
J: TRBJ2-5
V: TRBV5-1
D: .
size: .

CDR3: CASSLRTSTSDQPQHF
DNA: TGTGCCAGTAGTCTACGGACATCTACCTCGGATCAGCCCCAGCATTTT
J: TRBJ1-5
V: TRBV19
D: .
size: .

CDR3: CASSKLAGGQETQYF
DNA: TGTGCCAGCAGCAAGCTAGCGGGGGGACAAGAGACCCAGTACTTC
J: TRBJ2-5
V: TRBV7-9
D: TRBD2
size: .

CDR3: CASISPGHNYEQYF
DNA: TGTGCCAGCATCTCTCCGGGACACAACTACGAGCAGTACTTC
J: TRBJ2-7
V: TRBV28
D: .
size: .

CDR3: CASSLAAGGPPYEQYF
DNA: TGCGCCAGCAGCTTGGCCGCCGGGGGCCCCCCCTACGAGCAGTACTTC
J: TRBJ2-7
V: TRBV5-1
D: .
size: .

CDR3: CASSDRQGAGNQPQHF
DNA: TGTGCCAGCAGTGACAGACAGGGTGCCGGCAATCAGCCCCAGCATTTT
J: TRBJ1-5
V: TRBV6-1
D: TRBD1
size: .

CDR3: CASSFIIVDQREQFF
DNA: TGTGCCAGCAGTTTCATAATTGTAGACCAGAGGGAGCAGTTCTTC
J: TRBJ2-1
V: TRBV28
D: .
size: .

CDR3: CASRGQGATEAFF
DNA: TGTGCCAGCCGAGGACAGGGCGCCACTGAAGCTTTCTTT
J: TRBJ1-1
V: TRBV2
D: TRBD1
size: .

CDR3: CASSPRVVAKNIQYF
DNA: TGTGCCAGCAGTCCCCGCGTGGTAGCCAAAAACATTCAGTACTTC
J: TRBJ2-4
V: TRBV2
D: .
size: .

CDR3: CATSTQGAGGQPQHF
DNA: TGTGCCACCAGCACCCAGGGGGCTGGTGGGCAGCCCCAGCATTTT
J: TRBJ1-5
V: TRBV15
D: TRBD1
size: .

CDR3: CATSRNVAGGPDTQYF
DNA: TGTGCCACCAGCAGAAATGTAGCGGGAGGGCCGGATACGCAGTATTTT
J: TRBJ2-3
V: TRBV15
D: TRBD2
size: once

CDR3: CASSLTREIFSYNEQFF
DNA: TGTGCCAGCAGCTTAACGCGGGAGATCTTCTCCTACAATGAGCAGTTCTTC
J: TRBJ2-1
V: TRBV7-8
D: TRBD2
size: .

CDR3: CASSYSTANTEAFF
DNA: TGTGCCAGCAGTTACTCGACAGCGAACACTGAAGCTTTCTTT
J: TRBJ1-1
V: TRBV6-5
D: .
size: .

CDR3: CASSEGRPYEQYF
DNA: TGTGCCAGCAGTGAAGGCAGGCCCTACGAGCAGTACTTC
J: TRBJ2-7
V: TRBV2
D: .
size: .

CDR3: CASRTGTLTYEQYF
DNA: TGTGCCAGCAGAACCGGGACGCTCACCTACGAGCAGTACTTC
J: TRBJ2-7
V: TRBV6-1
D: .
size: .

CDR3: CASSYSKRINYGYTF
DNA: TGTGCCAGCAGTTACTCAAAACGGATTAACTATGGCTACACCTTC
J: TRBJ1-2
V: TRBV6-5
D: .
size: .

CDR3: CASSPGQGGGGYTF
DNA: TGCGCCAGCAGCCCGGGACAGGGGGGCGGTGGCTACACCTTC
J: TRBJ1-2
V: TRBV5-1
D: TRBD1
size: once

CDR3: CASRGLGLAGADTQYF
DNA: TGTGCCAGTAGGGGGTTGGGTCTAGCGGGAGCCGATACGCAGTATTTT
J: TRBJ2-3
V: TRBV19
D: TRBD2
size: .

CDR3: CASSLGESYTF
DNA: TGTGCCAGCAGCCTAGGAGAAAGCTACACCTTC
J: TRBJ1-2
V: TRBV4-2
D: .
size: .

CDR3: CASSLDLEGMDEQFF
DNA: TGTGCCAGCAGCTTAGATCTTGAGGGGATGGATGAGCAGTTCTTC
J: TRBJ2-1
V: TRBV11-2
D: .
size: .

CDR3: CAWSDEGLPQHF
DNA: TGTGCCTGGAGTGATGAAGGGCTGCCCCAGCATTTT
J: TRBJ1-5
V: TRBV30
D: .
size: .

CDR3: CASSLHSNTEAFF
DNA: TGTGCCAGCAGTTTACACTCGAACACTGAAGCTTTCTTT
J: TRBJ1-1
V: TRBV28
D: .
size: .

CDR3: CASSSPRGSYEQYF
DNA: TGTGCCAGCAGTTCCCCTCGCGGGAGCTACGAGCAGTACTTC
J: TRBJ2-7
V: TRBV6-5
D: TRBD2
size: .

CDR3: CASSLGWGRSYNEQFF
DNA: TGCGCCAGCAGCTTGGGCTGGGGGAGGTCCTACAATGAGCAGTTCTTC
J: TRBJ2-1
V: TRBV5-1
D: .
size: .

CDR3: CASRLSSTDTQYF
DNA: TGTGCGTCCCGGTTATCTAGCACAGATACGCAGTATTTT
J: TRBJ2-3
V: TRBV7-3
D: .
size: .

CDR3: CASSLVDRRYEQYF
DNA: TGTGCCAGCAGCTTGGTGGACAGACGCTACGAGCAGTACTTC
J: TRBJ2-7
V: TRBV28
D: .
size: .

CDR3: CASSQWVPSGEQYF
DNA: TGTGCCAGCAGCCAATGGGTCCCCTCGGGCGAGCAGTACTTC
J: TRBJ2-7
V: TRBV4-2
D: .
size: .

CDR3: CASTETVTGNTIYF
DNA: TGTGCCAGCACCGAGACAGTTACTGGAAACACCATATATTTT
J: TRBJ1-3
V: TRBV6-6
D: .
size: .

CDR3: CASSVLSGRGEQYF
DNA: TGTGCCAGCAGTGTATTAAGCGGGAGAGGCGAGCAGTACTTC
J: TRBJ2-7
V: TRBV2
D: TRBD2
size: .

CDR3: CASSLRLSEQFF
DNA: TGTGCCAGCAGCTTAAGGTTGAGTGAGCAGTTCTTC
J: TRBJ2-1
V: TRBV7-8
D: .
size: .

CDR3: CASKRANYGYTF
DNA: TGTGCCAGCAAACGGGCTAACTATGGCTACACCTTC
J: TRBJ1-2
V: TRBV6-1
D: .
size: .

CDR3: CASSPAGEETQYF
DNA: TGTGCCAGCAGCCCAGCGGGCGAAGAGACCCAGTACTTC
J: TRBJ2-5
V: TRBV28
D: .
size: .

CDR3: CSAEIGEPDTQYF
DNA: TGCAGCGCTGAAATCGGGGAACCAGATACGCAGTATTTT
J: TRBJ2-3
V: TRBV29-1
D: .
size: .